The source of this TCR beta chain is a study of cytomegalovirus exposure and HLA in healthy donors. Regarding the study as a whole: Looking again later, the authors saw that most CMV-associated TCR beta chains seemed HLA-restricted.

Concerning this clone: Its antigen remains unidentified.

Primers for the PCR totalled 60 Vbeta and 13 Jbeta. The table came from immunoSEQ multiplex PCR; TCRdb's copy has only in-frame clones and leaves some out. The sample holds about 130,000 clones, just under 75% seen once. This clonotype was sampled from a man in his sixties in good health and CMV-seropositive. What was sequenced was PBMCs.

CDR3 loop: CASSLDRVGEKLFF. The CDR3 DNA follows: TGTGCCAGCAGCTTGGACAGGGTTGGGGAAAAACTGTTTTTT. The V call is TRBV6-1, the J call TRBJ1-4; 8 positions match TRBD1. The CDR3 spans 14 residues. Germline V gene lookup returns CDR1 MNHNS and CDR2 SASEGT. V dropped 6 bases and J dropped 8; count of bases not matched to a gene: 8.